The 30 T cell receptor beta chains given below trace back to one sample, sequenced in a study of blood T cell repertoires in COVID-19. Produced via immunoSEQ multiplex PCR; TCRdb's table is partial and in-frame only. The table includes 90,000 to 110,000 clones, roughly four fifths detected once. Sequenced: peripheral blood. These TCRs come from a woman aged 80 or over with acute or convalescent COVID-19.

The chain couples TRBV5-4 to TRBJ1-3, with D maybe TRBD1 (5 bases). CDR1 is SGHNT, CDR2 YYREEE, per germline (reference sequence). The CDR3 is 15 residues long. V was pared by 2 bases and J by 3 bases, with 12 bases between. CDR3 sequence reads: CASSFGQGYGNTIYF. The CDR3, as DNA: TGTGCCAGCAGCTTTGGGCAGGGCTATGGAAACACCATATATTTT.

In its sample, this clone was seen a few times. The chain is built from TRBV2 and TRBJ2-1; 8 bases agree with TRBD2. This CDR3 is 15 amino acids long. V shed 5 bases, J shed 5 bases, and the junction held 8 bases outside the gene matches. Per germline, CDR1 SNHLY and CDR2 FYNNEI. The CDR3 reads CASSPLAGQNNEQFF. The CDR3 nucleotides are TGTGCCAGCAGTCCCTTAGCGGGGCAGAACAATGAGCAGTTCTTC.

The chain combines TRBV5-1 with TRBJ2-1, with 7 bases identical to TRBD1. This CDR3 comprises 15 residues. V lost 1 base to trimming and J lost 2 bases; unmatched junction nucleotides: 3. Germline assignment: CDR1 SGHRS and CDR2 YFSETQ. The CDR3 loop is CASSLRTGTYNEQFF. The CDR3 nucleotides read TGCGCCAGCAGCTTGCGGACAGGTACCTACAATGAGCAGTTCTTC.

The rearrangement links TRBV5-4 to TRBJ2-3; possibly TRBD2 for D (6 bases). Per germline, CDR1 SGHNT and CDR2 YYREEE (reference sequence). The V end lost 5 bases, the J end lost 0 bases, and 16 bases lay between the germline ends. The CDR3 runs 16 residues. The CDR3 DNA sequence: TGTGCCAGCAGTTTCCCCCGGGACTTAAGCACAGATACGCAGTATTTT. Its protein is CASSFPRDLSTDTQYF.

A few counts support this clone. V and J are TRBV9 and TRBJ2-1; TRBD2 agrees at 7 bases. The CDR3 length is 14 residues. The J segment lost 8 bases and the V segment lost 0 bases, leaving 5 bases of the junction unmatched. The V gene's germline CDR1 is SGDLS and CDR2 YYNGEE. CDR3 in DNA: TGTGCCAGCAGCGTAGTGAGTAGCGGGCATGAGCAGTTCTTC. It encodes CASSVVSSGHEQFF.

The genes are TRBV30 and TRBJ2-1, with TRBD1 matching over 7 bases. V shed 2 bases, J shed 3 bases, and the junction held 16 bases outside the gene matches. Germline CDR1 reads GTSNPN; CDR2 reads SVGIG (reference sequence). There are 18 residues in the CDR3. The CDR3, as DNA: TGTGCCTGGAGTCCGCAGCCCTGGGACAGAGGGGGCTACAATGAGCAGTTCTTC. As protein: CAWSPQPWDRGGYNEQFF.

The chain recombines TRBV7-2 with TRBJ1-2, with 8 bases identical to TRBD1. The CDR3 has 14 amino acids. Germline V gene lookup returns CDR1 SGHTA and CDR2 FQGNSA. J lost 8 bases, V lost 5 bases, and 10 bases had no gene match. The CDR3 sequence is CASSHYHGQGGYTF. The CDR3 DNA reads as TGTGCCAGCAGCCACTATCACGGACAGGGCGGCTACACCTTC.

The CDR3 reads CATSSEIERGGGDQPQHF. In nucleotides, the CDR3 is TGTGCCACCAGCAGCGAAATCGAGAGAGGAGGGGGCGATCAGCCCCAGCATTTT. The gene calls are TRBV15 and TRBJ1-5; TRBD1 aligns across 7 bases. V gave up 3 bases and J gave up 5 bases; unmatched junction bases: 16. Germline values: CDR1 LNHNV, CDR2 YYDKDF (reference sequence). The CDR3 loop spans 18 amino acids.

This rearrangement joins TRBV6-6 to TRBJ2-1; D remains ambiguous. The V end lost 0 bases, the J end lost 7 bases, and 13 bases lay between the germline ends. The germline CDR1 and CDR2 sequences are MNHNY and SVGAGI (reference sequence). The CDR3 consists of 15 residues. The DNA for the CDR3 is TGTGCCAGCAGTTACTCGACCCCCTTGACTAATGAGCAGTTCTTC. Its translation: CASSYSTPLTNEQFF.

CDR3 DNA: TGTGCCAGCAGCCGTTTAGACACGAACACTGAAGCTTTCTTT. Amino acid sequence: CASSRLDTNTEAFF. The chain has TRBV5-5 and TRBJ1-1; D not resolved. V gave up 4 bases and J gave up 1 base, with 11 bases separating them. The CDR3 loop spans 14 amino acids. Germline values: CDR1 SGHKS, CDR2 YYEKEE (reference sequence).

The V gene is TRBV15, the J gene TRBJ2-4, with 8 positions matching TRBD1. CDR3 length: 13 amino acids. CDR1 is LNHNV, CDR2 YYDKDF, per germline (reference sequence). The trim removed 3 bases at V and 5 bases at J, leaving 0 bases unmatched. The CDR3 DNA follows: TGTGCCACCAGCAGGACAGGGGAAAACATTCAGTACTTC. Its protein product is CATSRTGENIQYF. Supplemented by reference TRBV15 and TRBJ2-4, the full variable domain reads DAMVIQNPRYQVTQFGKPVTLSCSQTLNHNVMYWYQQKSSQAPKLLFHYYDKDFNNEADTPDNFQSRRPNTSFCFLDIRSPGLGDTAMYLCATSRTGENIQYFGAGTRLSVL.

The chain recombines TRBV7-9 with TRBJ1-4; tentative D call: TRBD1 (6 bases). The CDR3 has 15 residues. The germline V gene encodes CDR1 SEHNR and CDR2 FQNEAQ (reference sequence). V lost 6 bases and J 5 bases, leaving 16 bases between the germline ends. CDR3 DNA sequence: TGTGCCAGCAGTCTCGAGGGGGGGCCCAATGAAAAACTGTTTTTT. Its protein product is CASSLEGGPNEKLFF.

V and J are TRBV5-4 and TRBJ2-1; 8 positions match TRBD2. With V trimmed by 0 bases and J by 5 bases, 4 bases remained unmatched. The CDR3 has 15 amino acids. The germline CDR1 and CDR2 sequences are SGHNT and YYREEE (reference sequence). The DNA for the CDR3 is TGTGCCAGCAGCTTGGTAGCGGGGCCACACAATGAGCAGTTCTTC. The encoded protein is CASSLVAGPHNEQFF.

The gene calls are TRBV19 and TRBJ2-3, with 9 nucleotides matching TRBD1. There are 16 residues in the CDR3. Germline V CDR1 and CDR2: LNHDA, SQIVND (reference sequence). V was pared by 4 bases and J by 4 bases, with 9 bases of the junction left unmatched. The CDR3 nucleotides are TGTGCCAGTAGTAGTCACAGGGGGCTCACAGCAGATACGCAGTATTTT. The encoded protein is CASSSHRGLTADTQYF.

The chain joins TRBV28 to TRBJ2-7, with 11 bases identical to TRBD2. Trimming removed 6 bases from V and 7 bases from J; junction bases left unmatched: 8. Per the germline V gene, CDR1 is MDHEN and CDR2 is SYDVKM. This CDR3 is built from 14 residues. As DNA, the CDR3 is TGTGCCAGCAGGATCTCAGGGACTAGCGGAGAGCAGTACTTC. Translated: CASRISGTSGEQYF. Looking up the rest from reference TRBV28 and TRBJ2-7 gives the full variable domain: DVKVTQSSRYLVKRTGEKVFLECVQDMDHENMFWYRQDPGLGLRLIYFSYDVKMKEKGDIPEGYSVSREKKERFSLILESASTNQTSMYLCASRISGTSGEQYFGPGTRLTVT.

This chain joins TRBV5-1 and TRBJ2-5; 14 bases agree with TRBD2. There are 15 residues in the CDR3. V was pared by 3 bases and J by 4 bases, with 2 bases of the junction left unmatched. The germline CDR1 and CDR2 sequences are SGHRS and YFSETQ. The CDR3 sequence: CASSSGLAGGETQYF. The DNA for the CDR3 is TGCGCCAGCAGCTCCGGACTAGCGGGAGGAGAGACCCAGTACTTC.

The chain joins TRBV29-1 to TRBJ2-3; 7 bases match TRBD1. V gave up 3 bases and J gave up 5 bases; unmatched junction bases: 11. CDR1 and CDR2 from the germline V gene are SQVTM and ANQGSEA. This CDR3 comprises 15 residues. CDR3 sequence (DNA): TGCAGCGTTGATCGGGACAGCCCCGCGGGAGATACGCAGTATTTT. Translation: CSVDRDSPAGDTQYF.

The rearrangement links TRBV5-1 to TRBJ2-2, with 13 bases that match TRBD2. The CDR3 is 15 amino acids. Germline V gives CDR1 SGHRS, CDR2 YFSETQ. J was trimmed by 8 bases and V by 0 bases; bases with no gene match: 1. CDR3: CASSLGTSGRGELFF. DNA for the CDR3: TGCGCCAGCAGCTTGGGGACTAGCGGGAGAGGGGAGCTGTTTTTT. The entire variable domain, with the rest obtained from reference TRBV5-1 and TRBJ2-2, is as follows: KAGVTQTPRYLIKTRGQQVTLSCSPISGHRSVSWYQQTPGQGLQFLFEYFSETQRNKGNFPGRFSGRQFSNSRSEMNVSTLELGDSALYLCASSLGTSGRGELFFGEGSRLTVL.

The chain carries TRBV6-6 and TRBJ2-2; D is perhaps TRBD2 (5 bases). CDR3 length: 15 amino acids. Germline V CDR1 and CDR2: MNHNY, SVGAGI (reference sequence). V lost 3 bases to trimming and J lost 5 bases, with 13 bases between them. This chain's CDR3 is CASSYEGVGTGELFF. CDR3 DNA sequence: TGTGCCAGCAGTTATGAGGGAGTGGGTACCGGGGAGCTGTTTTTT.

The CDR3 sequence: CASSSPSGGNEQFF. In DNA form, the CDR3 reads TGCGCCAGCAGCTCCCCGTCAGGGGGGAATGAGCAGTTCTTC. V usage is TRBV5-1 and J usage is TRBJ2-1; D is perhaps TRBD1 (7 bases). The ends were cut back, 3 bases at V and 7 bases at J, with 14 bases in the middle. In germline, CDR1 is SGHRS, CDR2 YFSETQ. This CDR3 has 14 amino acids.

V and J are TRBV24-1 and TRBJ2-2, with TRBD2 as a possible D gene (6 bases). Per germline, CDR1 KGHDR and CDR2 SFDVKD. The CDR3 extends over 16 amino acids. Trimming took 6 bases from V and 2 from J, leaving 15 bases between them. CDR3 nucleotide sequence: TGTGCCACCAGTTTACATCCTAGCGCTAACACCGGGGAGCTGTTTTTT. Protein product: CATSLHPSANTGELFF.

The genes are TRBV9 and TRBJ2-1; TRBD2 matches 11 bases. The ends lost 0 bases at V and 5 bases at J; junction bases unmatched: 4. This CDR3 region has 16 residues. CDR1 and CDR2 (germline): SGDLS, YYNGEE. CDR3: CASSVELAGANNEQFF. Written as DNA, the CDR3 is TGTGCCAGCAGCGTAGAACTAGCGGGAGCAAACAATGAGCAGTTCTTC.

This chain joins TRBV5-1 and TRBJ2-2; 7 bases match TRBD1. V lost 0 bases to trimming and J lost 7 bases; unmatched junction nucleotides: 9. CDR1 and CDR2 from the germline V gene are SGHRS and YFSETQ. This CDR3 region has 16 residues. The CDR3 is CASSLDFGRTGGELFF. In DNA, the CDR3 is TGCGCCAGCAGCTTGGATTTCGGCAGGACAGGCGGGGAGCTGTTTTTT.

This clone came up a few times. The chain has TRBV2 and TRBJ2-3; TRBD2 matches 8 bases. Unmatched junction bases numbered 2, after V lost 6 bases and J lost 0 bases. Germline values: CDR1 SNHLY, CDR2 FYNNEI. There are 14 residues in the CDR3. In DNA form, the CDR3 reads TGTGCCAGCAGACGGGAGGGTAGCACAGATACGCAGTATTTT. Protein sequence: CASRREGSTDTQYF.

This clone has just a few counts. No conserved phenylalanine or tryptophan is present at the end of the CDR3, so a read error is the likely explanation. It is unclear where the CDR3 begins or ends on the DNA, so no DNA is shown, and the CDR3 is as TCRdb lists it. The chain recombines TRBV21-1 with TRBJ1-4. TRBV21-1 is annotated as a pseudogene. The CDR3 is 10 residues long, counting both termini. The CDR3: CASSKDGKRR.

The rearrangement links TRBV14 to TRBJ1-2; weak D call: TRBD1 (5 bases). Trimming removed 0 bases at V and 6 bases at J, with 14 bases between. The germline V gene encodes CDR1 SGHDN and CDR2 FVKESK. The CDR3 is 15 residues long. DNA of the CDR3: TGTGCCAGCAGCCAAGATCGCGTGGGCAGGGATGGCTACACCTTC. The encoded protein is CASSQDRVGRDGYTF.

CDR3 region: CASSQIGGNTEAFF. Here the CDR3 DNA reads TGTGCCAGCAGTCAGATTGGAGGAAACACTGAAGCTTTCTTT. V gene TRBV27 combines with J gene TRBJ1-1; D uncertain. With 5 bases removed from V and 2 bases from J, the gap between germline ends came to 12 bases. CDR1 is MNHEY and CDR2 is SMNVEV in the germline V gene (reference sequence). The CDR3 has 14 residues.

This sequence joins TRBV5-4 and TRBJ2-3; 9 nucleotides align to TRBD2. Per germline, CDR1 SGHNT and CDR2 YYREEE (reference sequence). The CDR3 spans 15 residues. The junction had 4 bases not matched to a gene; V was cut back by 1 base and J by 4 bases. As DNA, the CDR3 is TGTGCCAGCAGCTTGTACGCGGGGGGGGCAGATACGCAGTATTTT. Amino acids: CASSLYAGGADTQYF.

The chain carries TRBV10-3 and TRBJ2-1; no clear D. V lost 5 bases to trimming and J lost 9 bases, with 11 bases between them. The CDR3 runs to 12 residues. Germline V gene data show CDR1 as ENHRY and CDR2 as SYGVKD. The CDR3 nucleotides are TGTGCCATCAGTACAGTAGAAGGTGAGCAGTTCTTC. Amino acids: CAISTVEGEQFF.

The chain employs TRBV12-5 and TRBJ2-3; 10 bases match TRBD1. J lost 3 bases, V lost 5 bases, and 2 bases had no gene match. This CDR3 has 14 amino acids. Germline CDR1 LGHNT, CDR2 FRNRAP. CDR3 region: CASGRGQGTDTQYF. Written as DNA, the CDR3 is TGTGCTAGTGGTCGGGGACAGGGGACAGATACGCAGTATTTT.